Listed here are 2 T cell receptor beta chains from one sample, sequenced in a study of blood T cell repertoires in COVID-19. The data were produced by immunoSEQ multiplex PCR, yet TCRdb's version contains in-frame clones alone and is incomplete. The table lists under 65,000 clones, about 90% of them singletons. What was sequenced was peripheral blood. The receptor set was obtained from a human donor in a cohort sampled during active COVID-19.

The CDR3 region is CATSSRVGTEAFF. The CDR3 coding sequence is TGTGCCACCAGTTCCAGGGTTGGGACTGAAGCTTTCTTT. The chain uses TRBV15 and TRBJ1-1; TRBD1 is a possible D gene (5 bases). The V end lost 6 bases, the J end lost 5 bases, and 13 bases lay between the germline ends. CDR1 is LNHNV and CDR2 is YYDKDF in the germline V gene (reference sequence). The CDR3 has 13 residues.

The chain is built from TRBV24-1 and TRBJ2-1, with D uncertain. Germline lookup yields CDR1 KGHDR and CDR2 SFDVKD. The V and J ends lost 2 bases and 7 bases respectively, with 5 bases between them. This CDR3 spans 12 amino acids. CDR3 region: CATSDSVNEQFF. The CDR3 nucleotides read TGTGCCACCAGTGATTCCGTAAATGAGCAGTTCTTC.